This T cell receptor (beta chain) stems from a study of a mutant IDH1 vaccine in newly diagnosed glioma. Across the study: Former treatment meant radiotherapy, temozolomide, or both; the majority had gotten both. Study-level findings and limits: Among patients, around 93% showed immune responses induced by the vaccine.

Regarding this clone: The antigen is unknown.

Profiled with immunoSEQ multiplex PCR; TCRdb holds only in-frame clones, not every one. The sample gives 30,000 to 35,000 clones, roughly nine tenths of which show up once; approximately 4.4% is in the top ten. The CDR3 runs 15 residues. Indicated time point: baseline, week 1 (first vaccination visit). Treatment denoted: pre-vaccination baseline after standard-of-care therapy. The V and J genes are TRBV21-1 and TRBJ2-1; the D call TRBD2 from the table was never checked on the DNA. TRBV21-1 is given as a pseudogene. The sequencing used PBMCs, collected from a glioma patient treated with radiotherapy, temozolomide or both. This sequence was found in a woman aged 40 to 50 with glioma. The CDR3: CASSKGLAGEDEQFF. DNA for the CDR3: TGTGCCAGCAGCAAGGGACTAGCGGGAGAGGATGAGCAGTTCTTC.